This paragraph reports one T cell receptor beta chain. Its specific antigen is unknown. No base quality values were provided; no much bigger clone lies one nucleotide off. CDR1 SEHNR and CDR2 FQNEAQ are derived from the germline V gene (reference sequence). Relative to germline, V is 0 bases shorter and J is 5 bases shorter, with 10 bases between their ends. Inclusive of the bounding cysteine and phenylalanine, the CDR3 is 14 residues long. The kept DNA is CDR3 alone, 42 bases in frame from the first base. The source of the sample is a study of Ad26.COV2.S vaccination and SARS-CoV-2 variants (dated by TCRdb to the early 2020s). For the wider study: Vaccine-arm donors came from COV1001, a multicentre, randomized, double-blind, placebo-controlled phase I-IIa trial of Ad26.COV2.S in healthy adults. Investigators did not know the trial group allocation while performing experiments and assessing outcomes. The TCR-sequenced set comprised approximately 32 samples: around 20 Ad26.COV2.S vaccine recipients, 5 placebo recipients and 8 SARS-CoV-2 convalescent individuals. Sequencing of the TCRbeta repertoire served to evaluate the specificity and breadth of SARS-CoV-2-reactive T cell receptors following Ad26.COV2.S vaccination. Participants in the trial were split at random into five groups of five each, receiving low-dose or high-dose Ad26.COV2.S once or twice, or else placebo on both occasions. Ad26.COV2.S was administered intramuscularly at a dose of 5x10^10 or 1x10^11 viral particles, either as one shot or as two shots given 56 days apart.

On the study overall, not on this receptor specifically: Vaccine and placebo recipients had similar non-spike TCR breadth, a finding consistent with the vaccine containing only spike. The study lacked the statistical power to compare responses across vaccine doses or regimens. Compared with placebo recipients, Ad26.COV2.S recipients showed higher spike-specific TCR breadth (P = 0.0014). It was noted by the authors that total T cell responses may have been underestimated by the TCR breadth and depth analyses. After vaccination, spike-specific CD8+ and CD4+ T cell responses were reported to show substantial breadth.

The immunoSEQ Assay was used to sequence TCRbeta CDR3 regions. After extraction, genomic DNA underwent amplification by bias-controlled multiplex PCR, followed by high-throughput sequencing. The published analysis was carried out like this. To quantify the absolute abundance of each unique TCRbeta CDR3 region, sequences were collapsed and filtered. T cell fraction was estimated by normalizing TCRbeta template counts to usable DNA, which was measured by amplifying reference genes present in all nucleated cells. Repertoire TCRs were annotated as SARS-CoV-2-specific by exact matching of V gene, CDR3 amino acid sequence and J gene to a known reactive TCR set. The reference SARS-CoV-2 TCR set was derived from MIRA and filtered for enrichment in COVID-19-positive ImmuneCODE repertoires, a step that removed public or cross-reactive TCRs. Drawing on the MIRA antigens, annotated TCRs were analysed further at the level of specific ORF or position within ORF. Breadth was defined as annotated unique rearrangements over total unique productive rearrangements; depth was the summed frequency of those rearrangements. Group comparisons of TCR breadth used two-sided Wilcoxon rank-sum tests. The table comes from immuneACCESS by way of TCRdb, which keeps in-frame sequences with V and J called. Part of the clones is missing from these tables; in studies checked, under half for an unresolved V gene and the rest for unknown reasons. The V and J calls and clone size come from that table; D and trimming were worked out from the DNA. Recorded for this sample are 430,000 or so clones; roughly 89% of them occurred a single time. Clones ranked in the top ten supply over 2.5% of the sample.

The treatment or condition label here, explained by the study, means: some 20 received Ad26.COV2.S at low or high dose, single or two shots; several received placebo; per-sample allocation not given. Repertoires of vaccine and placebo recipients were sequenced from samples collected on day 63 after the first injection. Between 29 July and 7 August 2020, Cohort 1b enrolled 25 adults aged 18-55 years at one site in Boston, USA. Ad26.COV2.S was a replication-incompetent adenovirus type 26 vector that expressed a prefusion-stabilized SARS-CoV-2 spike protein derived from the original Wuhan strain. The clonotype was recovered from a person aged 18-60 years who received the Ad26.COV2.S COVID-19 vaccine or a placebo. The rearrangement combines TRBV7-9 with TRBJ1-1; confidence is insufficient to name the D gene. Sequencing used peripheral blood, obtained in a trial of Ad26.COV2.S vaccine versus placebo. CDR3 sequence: CASSLAGRETEAFF. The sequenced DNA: TGTGCCAGCAGCTTAGCAGGCCGGGAGACTGAAGCTTTCTTT.